A single sample is the source of the 18 T cell receptor beta chains below, sequenced in a study of untreated major depressive disorder listed by TCRdb under 2018. Library prep was done by the immunoSEQ multiplex PCR assay. The clones in this table, taken by TCRdb from immuneACCESS, are in-frame only. Not every clone is retained; where verified, under half of the shortfall comes from an unresolved V gene, and the cause of the rest is unknown. The sample yields over 20,000 clones; around 87% were counted once. The ten largest clones represent around 4.9% of the sample. The specimen sequenced was CD4+ T cells from PBMCs. These TCRs come from a woman younger than 45 in good health.

The J gene is TRBJ2-5, the V gene TRBV5-1, with 13 bases lining up with TRBD2. Germline loops: CDR1 SGHRS, CDR2 YFSETQ. J lost 5 bases, V lost 3 bases, and 10 bases had no gene match. CDR3 length: 17 amino acids. The CDR3 DNA reads as TGCGCCAGCAGCTCCGGACTAGCGGGGGTCGGAGAGGAGACCCAGTACTTC. It specifies CASSSGLAGVGEETQYF.

This rearrangement joins TRBV5-1 to TRBJ1-1; D remains unclear. V lost 0 bases to trimming and J lost 0 bases, with 3 bases between them. Germline-derived CDR1 and CDR2 are SGHRS and YFSETQ. There are 13 residues in the CDR3. CDR3 sequence: CASSLALNTEAFF. Written as DNA, the CDR3 is TGCGCCAGCAGCTTGGCATTGAACACTGAAGCTTTCTTT.

The chain combines TRBV29-1 with TRBJ2-1, with TRBD2 as a possible D gene (5 bases). This CDR3 region has 13 residues. Germline V gene sequence: CDR1 SQVTM, CDR2 ANQGSEA. V shed 3 bases and J shed 8 bases, with 14 bases lying between them. The CDR3 here is CSVESPSLDEQFF. Written as DNA, the CDR3 is TGCAGCGTTGAGAGTCCTAGCCTCGATGAGCAGTTCTTC.

The chain uses TRBV10-3 and TRBJ2-5; 7 nucleotides line up with TRBD1. Unmatched junction bases numbered 9, after V lost 3 bases and J lost 2 bases. Germline V gene sequence: CDR1 ENHRY, CDR2 SYGVKD. This CDR3 region has 16 residues. This chain's CDR3 is CAISDQHKGQQETQYF. The CDR3 DNA reads TGTGCCATCAGTGATCAACACAAGGGACAGCAAGAGACCCAGTACTTC.

This chain links TRBV7-9 with TRBJ2-3; D perhaps matches TRBD1 (5 bases). This CDR3 has 16 amino acids. CDR1 SEHNR and CDR2 FQNEAQ come from the germline V gene (reference sequence). The V gene lost 3 bases and the J gene lost 5 bases, with 18 bases spanning the gap. CDR3 DNA sequence: TGTGCCAGCAGCTTGAGCAGGGCGTTGGCACAAGATACGCAGTATTTT. It specifies CASSLSRALAQDTQYF.

V usage is TRBV5-4 and J usage is TRBJ2-3; D uncertain. Deletions cut 5 bases from V and 5 bases from J, with 18 bases between. Germline lookup yields CDR1 SGHNT and CDR2 YYREEE (reference sequence). The CDR3 runs to 15 residues. CDR3 region: CASSLRRASIDTQYF. CDR3 nucleotides: TGTGCCAGCAGTCTTCGAAGAGCGTCGATAGATACGCAGTATTTT.

The V and J genes are TRBV6-1 and TRBJ1-1, with 8 bases that match TRBD1. The CDR3 extends over 12 amino acids. Germline assignment: CDR1 MNHNS and CDR2 SASEGT. The J segment lost 11 bases and the V segment lost 3 bases, leaving 5 bases of the junction unmatched. The CDR3 loop is CASSDSQGAAFF. The CDR3 bases are TGTGCCAGCAGTGATAGTCAGGGGGCGGCTTTCTTT.

The V and J genes are TRBV30 and TRBJ1-5, with D possibly TRBD1 on 5 matching bases. V lost 2 bases to trimming and J lost 2 bases, with 22 bases between them. The CDR3 is made up of 18 amino acids. Germline CDR1 GTSNPN, CDR2 SVGIG (reference sequence). The CDR3 loop reads CAWSHGTGLGAGNQPQHF. DNA of the CDR3: TGTGCCTGGAGTCATGGGACGGGACTCGGGGCTGGCAATCAGCCCCAGCATTTT.

V is TRBV10-3 and J is TRBJ2-2; D perhaps matches TRBD2 (7 bases). This CDR3 contains 17 residues. Between the trimmed V and J ends, which lost 1 base and 2 bases, there was a span of 14 bases. CDR1 and CDR2 from the germline V gene are ENHRY and SYGVKD. The chain's CDR3 is CAISELGGGQNTGELFF. For the CDR3, the DNA is TGTGCCATCAGTGAGTTAGGCGGGGGCCAAAACACCGGGGAGCTGTTTTTT.

V is TRBV7-2 and J is TRBJ1-1, with TRBD1 as a possible D gene (5 bases). V dropped 5 bases and J dropped 2 bases, with 15 bases sitting between them. Germline CDR1 SGHTA, CDR2 FQGNSA. The CDR3 is 15 amino acids. CDR3 amino acids: CASSQWGGPNTEAFF. DNA of the CDR3: TGTGCCAGCAGCCAATGGGGGGGACCCAACACTGAAGCTTTCTTT.

This clone was recorded once. V and J are TRBV7-2 and TRBJ1-2; D call uncertain. Trimming took off 5 bases at V and 6 bases at J, with 13 bases between the two ends. The CDR3 totals 13 residues. Germline CDR1 reads SGHTA; CDR2 reads FQGNSA. CDR3 bases: TGTGCCAGCAGCCCTGGGAGGACTAATGGCTACACCTTC. This sequence encodes CASSPGRTNGYTF.

The V gene is TRBV29-1, the J gene TRBJ2-1; 10 bases fit TRBD2. The CDR3 is 13 amino acids. Germline values: CDR1 SQVTM, CDR2 ANQGSEA. The CDR3 sequence is CSLSGGTYNEQFF. The DNA of the CDR3 is TGCTCTCTTAGCGGGGGGACCTACAATGAGCAGTTCTTC.

V usage is TRBV4-2 and J usage is TRBJ2-2; the D gene could be TRBD1 or TRBD2 (5 bases each). The germline gives CDR1 LGHNA, CDR2 YNFKEQ. The CDR3 covers 18 residues. V lost 0 bases to trimming and J lost 0 bases, with 14 bases between them. CDR3 sequence reads: CASSQEGVVSTNTGELFF. In DNA form, the CDR3 reads TGTGCCAGCAGCCAAGAGGGGGTCGTAAGTACGAACACCGGGGAGCTGTTTTTT.

J is TRBJ1-5 and V is TRBV7-2; D call uncertain. The V and J ends lost 1 base and 3 bases respectively, with 10 bases between them. Looked up from germline, CDR1 is SGHTA and CDR2 is FQGNSA. The CDR3 consists of 15 residues. Written as DNA, the CDR3 is TGTGCCAGCAGCTTAGTATTTCACGACAATCAGCCCCAGCATTTT. This gives the protein CASSLVFHDNQPQHF.

This chain links TRBV11-3 with TRBJ2-2; perhaps TRBD1 as D (5 bases). CDR1 is SGHNT, CDR2 YENEEA, per germline. Trimming cost V 1 base and J 7 bases, with 10 bases left between them. The CDR3 totals 14 residues. CDR3 DNA: TGTGCCAGCAGCTTAGCCAGGGTTGGCGGGGAGCTGTTTTTT. This codes for CASSLARVGGELFF.

The chain couples TRBV7-6 to TRBJ2-7, with TRBD1 matching over 7 bases. Germline V gene data show CDR1 as SGHVS and CDR2 as FNYEAQ. Losses at the gene ends were 4 bases for V and 6 bases for J; bases not matched to a gene: 18. The CDR3 totals 17 residues. For the CDR3, the DNA is TGTGCCAGCAGCTCGCCGGCCGTCGGGGACAGCAGCTCCGAGCAGTACTTC. Protein product: CASSSPAVGDSSSEQYF.

The sample holds one count of this clone. The CDR3 spells CASSLGGGQETQYF. The CDR3 region has the DNA TGCGCCAGCAGCCTCGGGGGAGGCCAAGAGACCCAGTACTTC. The rearrangement uses TRBV5-1 and TRBJ2-5; tentatively, D is TRBD2 (6 bases). The CDR3 runs to 14 residues. Germline V gene data show CDR1 as SGHRS and CDR2 as YFSETQ. The ends were cut back, 4 bases at V and 1 base at J, with 11 bases in the middle.

The J gene is TRBJ1-1, the V gene TRBV5-6; weak D call: TRBD1 (6 bases). Trimming took 1 base from V and 4 from J, leaving 17 bases between them. From germline, CDR1 is SGHDT and CDR2 YYEEEE. This CDR3 is built from 16 residues. The CDR3 DNA sequence: TGTGCCAGCAGCTTGTGGGGGGCCGTTCGTTTCACTGAAGCTTTCTTT. It encodes CASSLWGAVRFTEAFF.